One and the same sample provided the 25 T cell receptor beta chains below, sequenced in a study of T cells in Graves' hyperthyroidism and ophthalmopathy. RNA transcripts provided the source from which TCR beta CDR3 regions were amplified. During a first-round RT-PCR of the TCR CDR3, the HTBI primer set was used. TCRdb independently ran MiXCR on the multiplex PCR reads; one entry per CDR3 protein. In the table there are 600,000 to 800,000 distinct CDR3 sequences, just over 35% of which are singletons. Sequenced input: blood. The receptors stem from a woman aged 40 to 50 with Graves' hyperthyroidism.

The chain couples TRBV20-1 to TRBJ1-5; maybe TRBD1 (6 bases). Germline V CDR1 and CDR2: DFQATT, SNEGSKA (reference sequence). The CDR3 extends over 18 amino acids. V dropped 2 bases and J dropped 3 bases, with 23 bases sitting between them. CDR3 sequence (DNA): TGCAGTGCTAGACGTACCTCCACAGGGAGCAGGGACAATCAGCCCCAGCATTTT. Its translation: CSARRTSTGSRDNQPQHF.

This clonotype was seen a few times. V usage is TRBV20-1 and J usage is TRBJ2-5, with no clear D. The CDR3 consists of 12 residues. Germline values: CDR1 DFQATT, CDR2 SNEGSKA (reference sequence). With 6 bases removed from V and 2 bases from J, the gap between germline ends came to 10 bases. The CDR3 reads CSARLPQETQYF. For the CDR3, the DNA is TGCAGTGCCAGACTCCCACAAGAGACCCAGTACTTC.

V is TRBV10-3 and J is TRBJ2-5; no clear D gene. Trimming left V 0 bases short and J 5 bases short, with 13 bases between. CDR3 size: 15 residues. Germline assignment: CDR1 ENHRY and CDR2 SYGVKD. The DNA of the CDR3 is TGTGCCATCAGTGAGTCGACGGGTAGGCAGGAGACCCAGTACTTC. Translating it yields CAISESTGRQETQYF.

There are a few counts of this clonotype. This chain connects TRBV7-9 to TRBJ1-5; TRBD1 might be the D (5 bases). CDR3 length: 16 residues. The germline V gene encodes CDR1 SEHNR and CDR2 FQNEAQ (reference sequence). V shed 5 bases and J shed 0 bases, with 14 bases lying between them. CDR3 protein: CASSAPGGDSNQPQHF. CDR3 bases: TGTGCCAGCAGCGCCCCGGGAGGGGATAGCAATCAGCCCCAGCATTTT.

The chain combines TRBV7-3 with TRBJ2-4; D is ambiguous. CDR3 length: 14 amino acids. In germline, CDR1 is SGHTA, CDR2 FQGTGA. Deletions cut 5 bases from V and 6 bases from J, with 14 bases between. The CDR3 nucleotides read TGTGCCAGCAGCCCAACTCTAGGTGGAAACATTCAGTACTTC. Translating gives CASSPTLGGNIQYF.

This clonotype was counted between two and nine times. The chain joins TRBV10-3 to TRBJ2-3; the D is unclear. This CDR3 has 12 amino acids. Deletions cut 4 bases from V and 4 bases from J, with 6 bases between. The V gene's germline CDR1 is ENHRY and CDR2 SYGVKD. This CDR3 is CAISGQSDTQYF. The CDR3 DNA sequence: TGTGCCATCAGTGGGCAGTCAGATACGCAGTATTTT.

The chain has TRBV11-2 and TRBJ1-1; the D is unclear. The CDR3 is 15 amino acids. The germline V gene encodes CDR1 SGHAT and CDR2 FQNNGV. Trimming stripped 3 bases from V and 0 bases from J, with 11 bases between. CDR3 coding DNA: TGTGCCAGCAGCTTCACGGCAGTGATGAACACTGAAGCTTTCTTT. Translated: CASSFTAVMNTEAFF.

This clonotype was counted many times. The CDR3, as DNA: TGTGCCAGCAGCTTAGTGGGGTCCGCCTACGAGCAGTACTTC. Encoded protein: CASSLVGSAYEQYF. V is TRBV7-9 and J is TRBJ2-7, with D hard to call. Germline V CDR1 and CDR2: SEHNR, FQNEAQ (reference sequence). This CDR3 has 14 residues. V was pared by 1 base and J by 2 bases, with 9 bases between.

This clonotype was detected a few times. The chain has TRBV20-1 and TRBJ1-4, with no clear D. CDR1 is DFQATT, CDR2 SNEGSKA, per germline (reference sequence). The CDR3 runs to 12 residues. Trimming removed 6 bases at V and 13 bases at J, with 18 bases between. CDR3 residues: CSAPDGRSGLFF. Written as DNA, the CDR3 is TGCAGTGCCCCGGATGGCCGTTCAGGACTGTTTTTT.

This clonotype was detected a few times. The J gene is TRBJ2-7, the V gene TRBV4-1; D is unresolved. The CDR3 has 16 residues. Germline assignment: CDR1 MGHRA and CDR2 YSYEKL. The germline V and J ends were trimmed by 1 base and 6 bases, with 19 bases remaining between them. CDR3 coding DNA: TGCGCCAGCAGCCAAGGAATGGGAACGACCCCGCTCGAGCAGTACTTC. Translated: CASSQGMGTTPLEQYF.

V gene TRBV6-5 combines with J gene TRBJ2-5, with D uncertain. V gave up 6 bases and J gave up 4 bases, with 9 bases separating them. Germline V gives CDR1 MNHEY, CDR2 SVGAGI. CDR3 size: 12 residues. Here the CDR3 reads CASSRPPETQYF. The CDR3, as DNA: TGTGCCAGCAGCCGACCCCCAGAGACCCAGTACTTC.

For this clonotype: Being one base from a much bigger clone, this may be a read error. This sequence joins TRBV7-2 and TRBJ1-5; 10 nucleotides align to TRBD1. The DNA end is more similar to TRBJ2-3, so the J call may be wrong. Germline CDR1 and CDR2: SGHTA and FQGNSA. The CDR3 totals 16 residues. The DNA of the CDR3 is TGTGCCAGCAGCTTAACGACAGGGGGCGGCAATCAGCCCCAGTATTTT. This sequence encodes CASSLTTGGGNQPQYF.

The V gene is TRBV20-1, the J gene TRBJ1-5, with 12 bases lining up with TRBD1. The CDR3 extends over 19 amino acids. Germline CDR1 is DFQATT and CDR2 is SNEGSKA (reference sequence). After removal of 1 base from V and 0 bases from J, the junction contained 10 bases not matched to a gene. CDR3 sequence (DNA): TGCAGTGCTAGAGCCTCCGGGACAGGGGGCACATATAGCAATCAGCCCCAGCATTTT. Encoded protein: CSARASGTGGTYSNQPQHF.

The chain uses TRBV4-3 and TRBJ2-7, with D possibly TRBD1 on 5 matching bases. The V gene's germline CDR1 is LGHNA and CDR2 YSLEER. This CDR3 has 14 residues. V lost 1 base, J lost 5 bases, and 12 bases lay in between. The CDR3 region has the DNA TGCGCCAGCAGCCAAGTCTCCAGGGTCGACGAGCAGTACTTC. It codes for CASSQVSRVDEQYF.

This clonotype is a singleton in its sample. The J gene is TRBJ2-3, the V gene TRBV7-2; the D gene is possibly TRBD2 (5 bases). In germline, CDR1 is SGHTA, CDR2 FQGNSA. V was clipped by 0 bases and J by 0 bases, with 13 bases between them. The CDR3 extends over 17 amino acids. The CDR3 coding sequence is TGTGCCAGCAGCTTAGCCCGAGGGCCAGAAAGCACAGATACGCAGTATTTT. It encodes CASSLARGPESTDTQYF.

This clonotype was seen repeatedly, ten times or more. CDR3 sequence reads: CSGQYSNQPQHF. CDR3 coding DNA: TGCAGTGGTCAATATAGCAATCAGCCCCAGCATTTT. The chain links TRBV20-1 to TRBJ1-5; D unresolved. The CDR3 totals 12 residues. The V and J ends lost 7 bases and 0 bases respectively, with 7 bases between them. Germline V lookup: CDR1 DFQATT, CDR2 SNEGSKA (reference sequence).

The chain combines TRBV10-2 with TRBJ1-1; maybe TRBD1 (6 bases). The V end was cut by 3 bases, the J end by 0 bases, with 14 bases between. This CDR3 has 16 amino acids. CDR1 and CDR2 from the germline V gene are WSHSY and SAAADI. The CDR3: CASSDTRGQMNTEAFF. The CDR3 DNA reads TGCGCCAGCAGTGATACCAGGGGCCAAATGAACACTGAAGCTTTCTTT.

Ten or more counts support this clonotype. The J gene is TRBJ1-2, the V gene TRBV19, with 8 positions matching TRBD1. V shed 3 bases and J 6 bases; nucleotides not matched to a gene: 3. The CDR3 has 13 residues. CDR1 is LNHDA and CDR2 is SQIVND in the germline V gene (reference sequence). As DNA, the CDR3 is TGTGCCAGTAGTATTGCAGGGGGCCATGGCTACACCTTC. Protein sequence: CASSIAGGHGYTF.

V usage is TRBV7-8 and J usage is TRBJ1-2; TRBD1 aligns across 8 bases. The CDR3 spans 14 residues. The ends lost 5 bases at V and 8 bases at J; junction bases unmatched: 10. Germline V gene sequence: CDR1 SGHVS, CDR2 FQNEAQ. CDR3 DNA: TGTGCCAGCAGCCCCGGACAGGGATCCGCCGGCTACACCTTC. Translating gives CASSPGQGSAGYTF. Using reference TRBV7-8 and TRBJ1-2 for the parts outside the CDR3, the full variable domain is GAGVSQSPRYKVAKRGQDVALRCDPISGHVSLFWYQQALGQGPEFLTYFQNEAQLDKSGLPSDRFFAERPEGSVSTLKIQRTQQEDSAVYLCASSPGQGSAGYTFGSGTRLTVV.

This clonotype showed up just a few times. The chain uses TRBV14 and TRBJ1-4, with a weak D call TRBD1 (5 bases). Germline V lookup: CDR1 SGHDN, CDR2 FVKESK. V lost 3 bases and J lost 8, with 19 bases in between. The CDR3 spans 16 residues. Here the CDR3 DNA reads TGTGCCAGCAGCCAGCCACCGGGGGGGGGAATCGAAAAACTGTTTTTT. Translated, it gives CASSQPPGGGIEKLFF.

There are a few counts of this clonotype. The V gene is TRBV5-5, the J gene TRBJ1-2; D call uncertain. Germline CDR1 SGHKS, CDR2 YYEKEE (reference sequence). The CDR3 has 14 amino acids. With 1 base removed from V and 3 bases from J, the gap between germline ends came to 10 bases. CDR3 in amino acids: CASSLYPPDYGYTF. Written as DNA, the CDR3 is TGTGCCAGCAGCTTGTACCCCCCCGACTATGGCTACACCTTC. The whole variable domain, filled in from reference TRBV5-5 and TRBJ1-2, reads DAGVTQSPTHLIKTRGQQVTLRCSPISGHKSVSWYQQVLGQGPQFIFQYYEKEERGRGNFPDRFSARQFPNYSSELNVNALLLGDSALYLCASSLYPPDYGYTFGSGTRLTVV.

To note about this clonotype: This may arise from a read error, as a much more abundant clone is one base away. The V call is TRBV24-1, the J call TRBJ2-5, with TRBD2 as a possible D gene (7 bases). Looked up from germline, CDR1 is KGHDR and CDR2 is SFDVKD. There are 16 residues in the CDR3. CDR3 nucleotide sequence: TGTGTCACCAGTGACGATCGAGGGGGGGCGGGAGAGACCCAGTACTTC. Its protein is CVTSDDRGGAGETQYF.

Points on this clonotype: At one end the junction does not follow the germline gene, possibly because of a read error. J is TRBJ2-7 and V is TRBV10-3; D is tentatively TRBD1 or TRBD2 (5 bases each). The germline CDR1 and CDR2 sequences are ENHRY and SYGVKD. This CDR3 has 16 amino acids. CDR3 coding DNA: TGTGCCATCAGTGGGGGCGTCGGGCGGAACACCGGGGAGCTGTACTTC. Its protein is CAISGGVGRNTGELYF.

This chain uses TRBV5-8 with TRBJ1-2, with D possibly matching TRBD1 (6 bases). The CDR3 is 17 residues long. Trimming shortened V by 0 bases and J by 2 bases, and 17 bases separated the two germline ends. Germline CDR1 reads SGHTS; CDR2 reads YDEGEE. The CDR3 DNA is TGTGCCAGCAGCTTGGTTGGGGCAGGGGATGGCAACTATGGCTACACCTTC. This encodes CASSLVGAGDGNYGYTF.

In its sample, this clonotype was seen many times. This chain links TRBV20-1 with TRBJ2-7; D unresolved. CDR1 is DFQATT and CDR2 is SNEGSKA in the germline V gene (reference sequence). Trimming removed 3 bases at V and 0 bases at J, with 6 bases between. This CDR3 has 12 amino acids. The CDR3 spells CSASRTSYEQYF. The CDR3 region has the DNA TGCAGTGCTAGCCGGACCTCCTACGAGCAGTACTTC.